This T cell receptor (beta chain) was retrieved from a study of beta chain features in type 1 diabetes. Study results and caveats: Whether HLA type influences TCRB rearrangement remained unresolved here. The study notes PCR might favor shorter templates equally in patients and controls.

Reverse transcribing all isolated RNA meant expressed TCRB transcripts were sequenced. Sequencing of naive, central memory and regulatory T cell samples gave an average of roughly 3.5 million reads. The method was immunoSEQ multiplex PCR; TCRdb's version includes in-frame clones alone and lacks a portion of them. The sample records about 340,000 clones, 8% being singletons. Per germline, CDR1 SQVTM and CDR2 ANQGSEA. Trimming left V 7 bases short and J 5 bases short, with 21 bases between. The CDR3 sequence is 15 residues long. The sample holds a few counts of this clone. Its antigen is undetermined. Naive, central memory, regulatory and stem cell-like memory cells within the CD4+ compartment were sorted using CD45RO/CCR7/CD25/CD127/CD95/CD27.

The sample taken for sequencing was central memory CD4+ T cells from blood. The receptor was derived from a young woman in good health. The chain has TRBV29-1 and TRBJ2-1; D remains unclear. The chain's CDR3 is CSAGESPHYNNEQFF. The CDR3 nucleotides read TGCAGCGCTGGGGAATCCCCCCACTATAACAATGAGCAGTTCTTC.